These T cell receptor beta chains were read from a single sample in a study of cytomegalovirus exposure and HLA in healthy donors. Method: immunoSEQ multiplex PCR; TCRdb's copy keeps in-frame clones and lacks some. The sample comprises approximately 170,000 clones, about 89% of which are singletons, and around 3% rests with the top ten. Sequenced material: PBMCs. These receptors originate from a woman aged 18-29 years in good health and CMV-seropositive. CDR3s include the opening cysteine and the closing phenylalanine or tryptophan. Size tells how often a clone was seen (once, few, many) or the class of an expanded clone, and some rows leave it out.

clone size	J gene	V gene	CDR3 protein
-	TRBJ2-1	TRBV11-3	CASSPRTDRDNEQFF
-	TRBJ2-1	TRBV5-1	CASSLGSGVEQFF
-	TRBJ2-7	TRBV6-1	CASSIWTGGAYEQYF
-	TRBJ1-1	TRBV15	CATSRRTGGDTEAFF
once	TRBJ2-7	TRBV30	CAWSPGTGGYEQYF
-	TRBJ2-2	TRBV5-4	CASRIQGNTGELFF
-	TRBJ1-2	TRBV7-8	CASSLVRDGGQYGYTF
-	TRBJ1-4	TRBV7-9	CASSLGGNVNEKLFF
-	TRBJ2-7	TRBV6-1	CASSERAGGPYEQYF
-	TRBJ2-5	TRBV4-2	CASSQDASGETQYF
-	TRBJ1-1	TRBV28	CASSLGRGNTEAFF
once	TRBJ2-1	TRBV7-8	CASSLIPGLAGSNAQFF
-	TRBJ2-3	TRBV9	CASSGRGSGGGTQYF
-	TRBJ2-1	TRBV5-5	CASSLGTVLGNEQFF
-	TRBJ2-2	TRBV19	CASTDRGGNTGELFF
-	TRBJ1-5	TRBV9	CASSEGTGGYQPQHF
-	TRBJ2-7	TRBV29-1	CSVRGSGYEQYF
-	TRBJ2-1	TRBV2	CASSPLQGGRGFF
-	TRBJ1-6	TRBV6-1	CASSALGQNNSPLHF
-	TRBJ1-1	TRBV5-1	CASSLNRNTEAFF
-	TRBJ2-3	TRBV5-1	CASSYTGAPKPTDTQYF
-	TRBJ1-2	TRBV19	CASSTLGTAYGYTF
once	TRBJ2-3	TRBV18	CASSPGSLGRGADTQYF
-	TRBJ2-5	TRBV11-3	CASSRDNQETQYF
-	TRBJ2-1	TRBV5-1	CASSLGAGGLYNEQFF
-	TRBJ2-3	TRBV6-5	CASSTPGVRGDTQYF
-	TRBJ2-7	TRBV7-9	CASSPGLAGGNFLGYEQYF
-	TRBJ2-5	TRBV6-5	CASSYGQGRTQYF
-	TRBJ2-2	TRBV5-1	CASSPQGGDGTGELFF
-	TRBJ2-7	TRBV14	CASSQESGYEQYF
once	TRBJ2-1	TRBV6-5	CASSYLSGRAYNEQFF
-	TRBJ2-7	TRBV19	CASAGQGSEQYF
-	TRBJ1-2	TRBV4-1	CASSQVPGSSAIYGYTF
-	TRBJ2-3	TRBV11-3	CASSLGSAGATRGDTQYF
-	TRBJ1-2	TRBV2	CASSEIGASYGYTF
once	TRBJ1-2	TRBV10-3	CAIKTRGGDSYTF
-	TRBJ1-1	TRBV4-3	CASSQDWRSEAFF
-	TRBJ1-1	TRBV19	CASSRSDRGYRTEAFF
-	TRBJ1-6	TRBV11-2	CASSLGGHASGSPLHF
-	TRBJ1-5	TRBV6-5	CASSYRGNQPQHF
-	TRBJ1-5	TRBV27	CASSLSWGQSNQPQHF
-	TRBJ2-2	TRBV5-4	CASSPRLAGGSGELFF
-	TRBJ1-3	TRBV28	CASSAFLGQGYVSGNTIYF
-	TRBJ2-5	TRBV5-1	CASSTLRGGDGETQYF
-	TRBJ1-1	TRBV5-4	CASSPSGQITEAFF
-	TRBJ1-2	TRBV6-6	CASRPQGTDGYTF
-	TRBJ2-2	TRBV7-9	CASSFSDRGPTGELFF
-	TRBJ2-7	TRBV7-8	CASSLGQGVYEQYF
-	TRBJ2-3	TRBV19	CASSTLAGGGTQYF
-	TRBJ2-1	TRBV11-2	CASSLDTGLGAYNEQFF
-	TRBJ1-2	TRBV4-1	CASSSPGGGYGYTF
-	TRBJ2-7	TRBV5-1	CASSLDGGNGYEQYF
-	TRBJ2-1	TRBV18	CASSRLDSSTYNEQFF
-	TRBJ2-5	TRBV6-1	CASSDDRTAAGLLRKETQYF
few	TRBJ2-5	TRBV6-5	CASSSGTGQETQYF
-	TRBJ2-7	TRBV4-3	CASSHPDREYEQYF
-	TRBJ2-1	TRBV12-2	CAHPGFRLNEQFF
-	TRBJ2-5	TRBV7-2	CASERGETQYF
-	TRBJ1-5	TRBV6-6	CASSIQGARNQPQHF